The 28 T cell receptor beta chains given below trace back to one sample, sequenced in a study of T cells in Graves' hyperthyroidism and ophthalmopathy. Amplified regions were TCR beta CDR3 sequences from RNA transcripts. The TCR CDR3 was amplified in a first-round RT-PCR using the HTBI primer set. TCRdb fed the multiplex PCR reads into MiXCR, producing one record per CDR3 protein. The table records fewer than 110,000 distinct CDR3 sequences, about 16% of them present only once. Sequenced: blood. These TCRs come from a woman aged 45-60 years with Graves' hyperthyroidism.

This clonotype occurred many times. The CDR3 nucleotides are TGTGCCAGCAGTGCCCCCGGGCTAGTGAGAATCCGGGAGCTGTTTTTT. It translates to CASSAPGLVRIRELFF. V and J are TRBV2 and TRBJ2-2; D is uncertain. Trimming stripped 4 bases from V and 9 bases from J, with 21 bases between. Germline V gene sequence: CDR1 SNHLY, CDR2 FYNNEI. The CDR3 runs 16 residues.

This clonotype was picked up many times. A much more abundant neighbour one base away suggests this may be a read error. This sequence joins TRBV3-1 and TRBJ2-4; TRBD2 aligns across 7 bases. The length of the CDR3 is 14 residues. Unmatched junction bases numbered 8, after V lost 3 bases and J lost 9 bases. CDR1 LGHDT and CDR2 YNNKEL come from the germline V gene (reference sequence). CDR3 DNA sequence: TGTGCCAGCAGCCAGGGGAGGGAGGTGAGCATTCAGTACTTC. Protein product: CASSQGREVSIQYF.

This clonotype has ten or more counts. The chain recombines TRBV7-8 with TRBJ2-7; tentatively, D is TRBD1 or TRBD2 (5 bases each). Looked up from germline, CDR1 is SGHVS and CDR2 is FQNEAQ. V lost 5 bases and J 6 bases, leaving 17 bases between the germline ends. There are 14 residues in the CDR3. In DNA, the CDR3 is TGTGCCAGCAGCGCAGGGACCGCTGCGGGCGAGCAGTACTTC. It is translated as CASSAGTAAGEQYF.

This clonotype showed up many times. This chain links TRBV9 with TRBJ1-2, with a possible D match to TRBD1 (5 bases). The germline V gene encodes CDR1 SGDLS and CDR2 YYNGEE. This CDR3 is built from 15 residues. Trimming cost V 0 bases and J 6 bases, with 15 bases left between them. The CDR3 loop is CASSVVTAKGDGYTF. The CDR3 nucleotides are TGTGCCAGCAGCGTAGTGACAGCAAAAGGAGATGGCTACACCTTC. The whole variable domain, remainder taken from reference TRBV9 and TRBJ1-2, is DSGVTQTPKHLITATGQRVTLRCSPRSGDLSVYWYQQSLDQGLQFLIQYYNGEERAKGNILERFSAQQFPDLHSELNLSSLELGDSALYFCASSVVTAKGDGYTFGSGTRLTVV.

The table lists this clonotype with many counts. A read error may produce the germline difference seen at one junction end. The chain joins TRBV5-6 to TRBJ1-6, with a possible D match to TRBD1 (6 bases). Germline CDR1 is SGHDT and CDR2 is YYEEEE. The CDR3 has 15 amino acids. CDR3 protein: CANSFGQRSNSPLHF. CDR3 nucleotides: TGTGCCAACAGCTTTGGACAGCGTTCTAATTCACCCCTCCACTTT.

This clonotype has ten or more counts. A much larger clonotype is one base distant, so this may be a read error. The chain joins TRBV3-1 to TRBJ2-2; D might be TRBD2 (6 bases). Looked up from germline, CDR1 is LGHDT and CDR2 is YNNKEL (reference sequence). This CDR3 has 12 amino acids. The CDR3 DNA follows: TGTGCCAGCAGCCAAGAGGGCGGGGAGCTGCTTTTT. Residues: CASSQEGGELLF.

The sample holds many counts of this clonotype. The V gene is TRBV27, the J gene TRBJ2-7, with D maybe TRBD2 (6 bases). Per the germline V gene, CDR1 is MNHEY and CDR2 is SMNVEV (reference sequence). The CDR3 length is 14 residues. V was cut by 5 bases and J by 4 bases, with 15 bases left in between. This CDR3 reads CASSPRTNLYEQYF. In DNA, the CDR3 is TGTGCCAGCAGTCCAAGGACTAACCTTTACGAGCAGTACTTC.

This clonotype has a count of ten or more. J is TRBJ1-2 and V is TRBV12-3 or TRBV12-4; no firm D call. V shed 2 bases and J shed 0 bases, with 4 bases lying between them. This CDR3 spans 13 amino acids. The CDR3 loop is CASSLRTNYGYTF. CDR3 DNA: TGTGCCAGCAGTTTAAGGACTAACTATGGCTACACCTTC.

At least ten counts were recorded for this clonotype. This chain connects TRBV5-1 to TRBJ2-2, with 8 bases identical to TRBD1. Germline V gives CDR1 SGHRS, CDR2 YFSETQ. Trimming cost V 3 bases and J 5 bases; bases outside gene matches: 6. This CDR3 spans 15 amino acids. CDR3 residues: CASSWTTGDTGELFF. The DNA for the CDR3 is TGCGCCAGCAGCTGGACGACAGGGGATACCGGGGAGCTGTTTTTT.

CDR3 nucleotides: TGCAGTGGAGGGGACAGGAGCTACGAGCAGTACTTC. This gives the protein CSGGDRSYEQYF. The J gene is TRBJ2-7, the V gene TRBV20-1; 8 bases are a match to TRBD1. The CDR3 totals 12 residues. Germline assignment: CDR1 DFQATT and CDR2 SNEGSKA (reference sequence). V was pared by 7 bases and J by 3 bases, with 5 bases of the junction left unmatched.

Comment on this clonotype: A much bigger clone sits one base away, suggesting this may be a read error. This sequence joins TRBV29-1 and TRBJ1-1, with D uncertain. Trimming removed 7 bases from V and 2 bases from J, with 14 bases in between. This CDR3 region has 13 residues. Germline CDR1 SQVTM, CDR2 ANQGSEA. The CDR3 is CSGLRIDNTEAFF. The CDR3 DNA reads TGCAGCGGGTTGCGCATAGATAACACTGAAGCTTTCTTT. Full variable domain (remainder filled in from reference TRBV29-1 and TRBJ1-1): SAVISQKPSRDICQRGTSLTIQCQVDSQVTMMFWYRQQPGQSLTLIATANQGSEATYESGFVIDKFPISRPNLTFSTLTVSNMSPEDSSIYLCSGLRIDNTEAFFGQGTRLTVV.

At least ten counts were recorded for this clonotype. The chain is built from TRBV7-8 and TRBJ1-1; D might be TRBD1 (5 bases). CDR3 size: 11 residues. Germline values: CDR1 SGHVS, CDR2 FQNEAQ. V was cut by 5 bases and J by 8 bases, with 9 bases left in between. As DNA, the CDR3 is TGTGCCAGCAGCGCACGGGACGAAGCTTTCTTT. Translated, it gives CASSARDEAFF.

This clonotype appeared many times. The genes are TRBV6-1 and TRBJ1-1, with D perhaps TRBD1 (5 bases). V was pared by 5 bases and J by 0 bases, with 10 bases between. The CDR3 is 14 amino acids. CDR1 and CDR2 (germline): MNHNS, SASEGT. The chain's CDR3 is CASSTGRMNTEAFF. The CDR3 DNA is TGTGCCAGCAGTACGGGGCGGATGAACACTGAAGCTTTCTTT.

The table lists this clonotype with many counts. The chain links TRBV20-1 to TRBJ2-2; D not certain. Germline V gene data show CDR1 as DFQATT and CDR2 as SNEGSKA (reference sequence). CDR3 length equals 15 residues. The germline V and J ends were trimmed by 5 bases and 2 bases, with 15 bases remaining between them. The DNA of the CDR3 is TGCAGTGCTCGGCGGTGGGCTGCAAACACCGGGGAGCTGTTTTTT. Translated, it gives CSARRWAANTGELFF.

This clonotype was found a few times. This chain links TRBV5-1 with TRBJ2-2, with D uncertain. This CDR3 has 13 amino acids. CDR1 SGHRS and CDR2 YFSETQ come from the germline V gene. Trimming took off 0 bases at V and 6 bases at J, with 6 bases between the two ends. The CDR3 nucleotides are TGCGCCAGCAGCTTGGAAGAGGCCGGGGAGCTGTTTTTT. The encoded protein is CASSLEEAGELFF. The full variable domain, its missing parts supplied by reference TRBV5-1 and TRBJ2-2, is KAGVTQTPRYLIKTRGQQVTLSCSPISGHRSVSWYQQTPGQGLQFLFEYFSETQRNKGNFPGRFSGRQFSNSRSEMNVSTLELGDSALYLCASSLEEAGELFFGEGSRLTVL.

This clonotype was seen repeatedly, ten times or more. The chain has TRBV7-8 and TRBJ2-2, with TRBD2 matching 10 bases. Germline V CDR1 and CDR2: SGHVS, FQNEAQ. V gave up 6 bases and J gave up 4 bases; unmatched junction bases: 8. CDR3 size: 16 residues. CDR3 sequence: CASRVVASGSTGELFF. The CDR3 coding sequence is TGTGCCAGCAGGGTCGTCGCTAGCGGGAGCACCGGGGAGCTGTTTTTT.

In its sample, this clonotype was seen many times. This chain connects TRBV6-1 to TRBJ1-4; the D is unclear. CDR1 is MNHNS and CDR2 is SASEGT in the germline V gene. The V end was cut by 3 bases, the J end by 6 bases, with 2 bases between. CDR3 length: 11 residues. The CDR3 DNA is TGTGCCAGCAGTGAGGATGAAAAACTGTTTTTT. It codes for CASSEDEKLFF.

There are many counts of this clonotype. V and J are TRBV20-1 and TRBJ2-7; 8 bases match TRBD1. The CDR3 sequence is 15 residues long. Per the germline V gene, CDR1 is DFQATT and CDR2 is SNEGSKA (reference sequence). CDR3 region: CSAPQIDRGFYEQYF. The CDR3 DNA is TGCAGCGCCCCTCAAATAGACAGGGGATTCTACGAGCAGTACTTC.

This clonotype was seen ten or more times. The V gene is TRBV5-6, the J gene TRBJ2-3, with D uncertain. Germline CDR1 SGHDT, CDR2 YYEEEE. This CDR3 spans 14 amino acids. Between the trimmed V and J ends, which lost 3 bases and 2 bases, there was a span of 10 bases. The CDR3 nucleotides are TGTGCCAGCAGCTCCAAAGTCTTCACAGATACGCAGTATTTT. It translates to CASSSKVFTDTQYF.

This clonotype appeared many times. The chain uses TRBV19 and TRBJ1-1; D unclear. Germline CDR1 and CDR2: LNHDA and SQIVND (reference sequence). Trimming shortened V by 6 bases and J by 5 bases, and 13 bases separated the two germline ends. The CDR3 is made up of 13 amino acids. CDR3 amino acids: CASRIQTRTEAFF. DNA for the CDR3: TGTGCCAGTAGGATCCAGACGAGGACTGAAGCTTTCTTT.

The sample holds many counts of this clonotype. This chain connects TRBV11-2 to TRBJ2-5, with 7 bases matching TRBD2. Germline assignment: CDR1 SGHAT and CDR2 FQNNGV. The V gene end was trimmed by 1 base and the J gene end by 0 bases; junction bases not matched to a gene: 2. CDR3 length equals 15 residues. The CDR3 loop reads CASSLGEGNQETQYF. Written as DNA, the CDR3 is TGTGCCAGCAGCTTAGGGGAGGGGAACCAAGAGACCCAGTACTTC.

The chain employs TRBV11-2 and TRBJ2-3, with TRBD2 identical over 13 bases. This CDR3 comprises 19 residues. Germline CDR1 and CDR2: SGHAT and FQNNGV. Unmatched junction bases numbered 16, after V lost 5 bases and J lost 5 bases. Here the CDR3 DNA reads TGTGCCAGCAGCCCTCACCCCGGAACTAGCGGGAGGGCCGGAGATACGCAGTATTTT. It specifies CASSPHPGTSGRAGDTQYF.

This clonotype showed up many times. The rearrangement links TRBV7-8 to TRBJ2-7; 7 positions match TRBD1. V gave up 1 base and J gave up 2 bases; unmatched junction bases: 5. The CDR3 sequence is 15 residues long. Germline assignment: CDR1 SGHVS and CDR2 FQNEAQ. The CDR3 reads CASSLGTGGAYEQYV. CDR3 DNA: TGTGCCAGCAGCTTAGGGACAGGAGGCGCCTACGAGCAGTACGTC.

This clonotype showed up many times. The chain combines TRBV2 with TRBJ2-7; D may be TRBD2 (6 bases). V lost 8 bases and J lost 7, with 12 bases in between. Germline CDR1 reads SNHLY; CDR2 reads FYNNEI. CDR3 length: 11 amino acids. The CDR3 DNA reads TGTGCCAGCGGGAGGCAGTGGGAGCAGTACGTC. Encoded protein: CASGRQWEQYV.

This clonotype was recorded at least ten times. The V gene is TRBV24-1, the J gene TRBJ2-1, with D hard to call. This CDR3 contains 15 residues. CDR1 is KGHDR, CDR2 SFDVKD, per germline. V lost 2 bases and J 3 bases, leaving 10 bases between the germline ends. The CDR3 DNA reads as TGTGCCACCAGTGATTCGAGTTGGGACTACAATGAGCAGTTCTTC. Its translation: CATSDSSWDYNEQFF.

This clonotype showed up many times. The rearrangement joins TRBV5-6 to TRBJ2-5, with 10 bases aligning to TRBD1. The germline V gene has CDR1 SGHDT and CDR2 YYEEEE. The J segment lost 4 bases and the V segment lost 3 bases, leaving 6 bases of the junction unmatched. The CDR3 loop spans 15 amino acids. CDR3 sequence reads: CASSSPDRGIETQYF. The CDR3 DNA reads TGTGCCAGCAGCTCTCCGGACAGGGGGATAGAGACCCAGTACTTC.

This clonotype was seen a few times. The chain joins TRBV9 to TRBJ2-2; the D is unclear. This CDR3 is built from 16 residues. Germline CDR1 reads SGDLS; CDR2 reads YYNGEE. Trimming removed 4 bases at V and 0 bases at J, with 13 bases between. The CDR3 DNA reads TGTGCCAGCAGCCCCTTTCGGAGCGCGAACACCGGGGAGCTGTTTTTT. Encoded protein: CASSPFRSANTGELFF.

This clonotype was seen repeatedly, ten times or more. The chain recombines TRBV28 with TRBJ2-7; a possible D gene is TRBD1 (6 bases). V was trimmed by 7 bases and J by 0 bases, leaving 10 bases between them. Per germline, CDR1 MDHEN and CDR2 SYDVKM. There are 13 residues in the CDR3. DNA for the CDR3: TGTGCCAGCAAAAGGGGGAACTCCTACGAGCAGTACTTC. This gives the protein CASKRGNSYEQYF.